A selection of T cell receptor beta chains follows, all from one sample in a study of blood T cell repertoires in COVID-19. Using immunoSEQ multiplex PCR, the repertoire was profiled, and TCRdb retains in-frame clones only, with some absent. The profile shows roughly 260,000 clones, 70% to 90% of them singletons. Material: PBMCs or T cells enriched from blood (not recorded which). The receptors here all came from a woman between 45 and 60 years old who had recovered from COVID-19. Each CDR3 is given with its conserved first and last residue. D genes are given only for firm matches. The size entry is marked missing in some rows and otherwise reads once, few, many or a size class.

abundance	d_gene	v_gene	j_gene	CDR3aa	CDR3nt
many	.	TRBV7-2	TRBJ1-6	CASSLESSYNSPLHF	TGTGCCAGCAGCTTGGAGAGCTCCTATAATTCACCCCTCCACTTT
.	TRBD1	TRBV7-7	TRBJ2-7	CASSSRQGSEQYF	TGTGCTAGCAGCTCAAGACAGGGATCCGAGCAGTACTTC
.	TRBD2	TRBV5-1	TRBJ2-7	CASSARTSGSGYEQYF	TGCGCCAGCAGCGCTCGCACTAGCGGGAGCGGTTACGAGCAGTACTTC
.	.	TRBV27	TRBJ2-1	CASSEQTRIYNEQFF	TGTGCCAGCAGCGAGCAAACTAGGATTTACAATGAGCAGTTCTTC
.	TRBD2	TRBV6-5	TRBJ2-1	CASSLAGDPYNEQFF	TGTGCCAGCAGTTTAGCGGGAGACCCCTACAATGAGCAGTTCTTC
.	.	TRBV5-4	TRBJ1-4	CASSLGTANEKLFF	TGTGCCAGCAGCTTGGGAACAGCTAATGAAAAACTGTTTTTT
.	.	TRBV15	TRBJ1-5	CATSRNNLSNQPQHF	TGTGCCACCAGCAGAAACAACCTTAGCAATCAGCCCCAGCATTTT
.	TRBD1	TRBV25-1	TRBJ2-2	CASSEQGAPGELFF	TGTGCCAGCAGTGAACAGGGGGCCCCCGGGGAGCTGTTTTTT
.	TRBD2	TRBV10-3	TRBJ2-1	CAIKVGSGSSYNEQFF	TGTGCCATCAAAGTGGGTAGCGGGAGCTCCTACAATGAGCAGTTCTTC
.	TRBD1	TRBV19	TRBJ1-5	CASSIHRQGKNQPQHF	TGTGCCAGTAGTATCCATCGACAGGGAAAAAATCAGCCCCAGCATTTT
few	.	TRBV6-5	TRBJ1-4	CASSLGVSSEKLFF	TGTGCCAGCAGTTTAGGGGTCTCCTCTGAAAAACTGTTTTTT
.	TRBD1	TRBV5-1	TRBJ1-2	CASRRDSLHQNYGYTF	TGCGCCAGCAGACGGGACAGCTTACATCAAAACTATGGCTACACCTTC
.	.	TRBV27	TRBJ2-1	CASSLVRGKQFF	TGTGCCAGCAGTTTAGTACGGGGAAAGCAGTTCTTC
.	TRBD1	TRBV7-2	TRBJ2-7	CASSLGTGGIYEQYF	TGTGCCAGCAGCTTAGGGACAGGGGGCATTTACGAGCAGTACTTC
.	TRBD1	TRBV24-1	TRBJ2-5	CATSDRADRGRETQYF	TGTGCCACCAGTGACCGTGCGGACAGGGGGCGAGAGACCCAGTACTTC
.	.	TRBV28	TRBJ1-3	CASSLSQGLISGNTIYF	TGTGCCAGCAGTTTAAGTCAGGGCCTAATCTCTGGAAACACCATATATTTT
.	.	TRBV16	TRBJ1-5	CASSQFREFSNQPQHF	TGTGCCAGCAGCCAATTCCGAGAGTTTAGCAATCAGCCCCAGCATTTT
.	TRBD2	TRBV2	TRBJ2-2	CASSGERGNTGELFF	TGTGCCAGCAGTGGGGAGCGGGGGAACACCGGGGAGCTGTTTTTT
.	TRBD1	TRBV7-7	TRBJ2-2	CASSNPRSGGSTGELFF	TGTGCTAGCAGCAACCCCAGATCAGGGGGCTCCACCGGGGAGCTGTTTTTT
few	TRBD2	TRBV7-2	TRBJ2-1	CASSLTFWAGGSWNEQFF	TGTGCCAGCAGCTTAACTTTTTGGGCGGGAGGGTCTTGGAATGAGCAGTTCTTC
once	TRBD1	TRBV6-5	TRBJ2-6	CASNRGSGANVLTF	TGTGCCAGCAACAGGGGAAGTGGGGCCAACGTCCTGACTTTC
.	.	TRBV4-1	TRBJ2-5	CASSPAPGSQETQYF	TGCGCCAGCAGCCCAGCACCGGGGAGTCAAGAGACCCAGTACTTC
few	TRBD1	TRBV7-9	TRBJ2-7	CASSPGTGGLYEQYF	TGTGCCAGCAGCCCCGGGACAGGGGGTCTCTACGAGCAGTACTTC
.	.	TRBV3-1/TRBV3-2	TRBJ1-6	CASSQVQGNSPLHF	TGTGCCAGCAGCCAAGTCCAGGGGAATTCACCCCTCCACTTT
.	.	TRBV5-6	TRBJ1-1	CASSPRVNTEAFF	TGTGCCAGCAGCCCCAGGGTGAACACTGAAGCTTTCTTT
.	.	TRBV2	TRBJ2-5	CASKDLRETQYF	TGTGCCAGCAAAGACCTCAGGGAGACCCAGTACTTC